The 22 T cell receptor beta chains below were found in one sample sequenced in a study of early T cells in non-severe SARS-CoV-2 infection. One entry per CDR3 protein results from TCRdb running MiXCR on the 5' RACE reads. The sample has roughly 53,000 distinct CDR3 sequences, approximately 10% seen once; the top ten hold 3.9%. The input for sequencing was whole blood, taken at baseline. These receptors originate from an adult who was a healthcare worker with PCR-confirmed SARS-CoV-2 infection or an uninfected control (not recorded which).

This clonotype was seen a handful of times. The chain employs TRBV6-5 and TRBJ2-2, with D maybe TRBD1 (6 bases). Germline CDR1 MNHEY, CDR2 SVGAGI. Trimming removed 2 bases from V and 4 bases from J, with 11 bases in between. The length of the CDR3 is 15 residues. The DNA for the CDR3 is TGTGCCAGCAGTTACGGATCAGGGGTCACCGGGGAGCTGTTTTTT. The encoded protein is CASSYGSGVTGELFF.

This clonotype was seen at least ten times. V is TRBV3-1 and J is TRBJ2-7; the D is unclear. V was pared by 3 bases and J by 2 bases, with 5 bases between. The CDR3 length is 12 residues. CDR1 and CDR2 from the germline V gene are LGHDT and YNNKEL (reference sequence). CDR3 protein: CASSQATYEQYF. The CDR3 coding sequence is TGTGCCAGCAGCCAGGCTACCTACGAGCAGTACTTC.

This clonotype occurred a few times. One junction end disagrees with the germline gene, perhaps due to a read error. The genes are TRBV27 and TRBJ2-7; 9 nucleotides align to TRBD1. The V gene's germline CDR1 is MNHEY and CDR2 SMNVEV (reference sequence). The length of the CDR3 is 12 residues. The CDR3 here is CASSLGTGKKYF. The CDR3 coding sequence is TGTGCCAGCAGTTTAGGGACAGGGAAGAAATATTTC.

This chain connects TRBV5-6 to TRBJ2-1; D is possibly TRBD2 (6 bases). V lost 3 bases, J lost 6 bases, and 22 bases lay in between. The germline V gene has CDR1 SGHDT and CDR2 YYEEEE. This CDR3 is 17 amino acids long. The CDR3 loop reads CASSSTPGTLRSNEQFF. The CDR3 region has the DNA TGTGCCAGCAGCTCGACGCCCGGGACTCTCCGCTCCAATGAGCAGTTCTTC.

This clonotype was found a few times. V is TRBV3-1 and J is TRBJ2-7; 7 nucleotides line up with TRBD2. Germline V gives CDR1 LGHDT, CDR2 YNNKEL (reference sequence). The CDR3 consists of 15 residues. Trimming removed 3 bases from V and 5 bases from J; junction bases left unmatched: 10. This CDR3 reads CASSHPWGGVNEQYF. Here the CDR3 DNA reads TGTGCCAGCAGCCATCCCTGGGGGGGGGTCAACGAGCAGTACTTC.

A few counts support this clonotype. This rearrangement joins TRBV2 to TRBJ2-7; possible D gene TRBD1, 6 bases. Per germline, CDR1 SNHLY and CDR2 FYNNEI. V was shortened by 2 bases and J by 5 bases, with 10 bases between the two germline ends. This CDR3 comprises 13 residues. In DNA form, the CDR3 reads TGTGCCAGCAGTGAACAGGGGATAGACGAGCAGTACTTC. As protein: CASSEQGIDEQYF.

This clonotype has only a few counts. V and J are TRBV28 and TRBJ1-4, with TRBD1 identical over 8 bases. In germline, CDR1 is MDHEN, CDR2 SYDVKM. There are 12 residues in the CDR3. Germline trimming cut 7 bases from V and 11 bases from J; bases unmatched to any gene: 6. CDR3 residues: CASKGQGAKLFF. The CDR3 DNA reads as TGTGCCAGCAAAGGGCAGGGGGCGAAACTGTTTTTT.

The table lists this clonotype with many counts. The chain recombines TRBV25-1 with TRBJ2-2; a weak D match, TRBD2 (5 bases). V was clipped by 10 bases and J by 6 bases, with 21 bases between them. Germline lookup yields CDR1 MGHDK and CDR2 SYGVNS. CDR3 length: 15 amino acids. CDR3 protein: CANWIGGDRAGELFF. CDR3 DNA: TGTGCCAACTGGATAGGAGGCGACCGGGCCGGGGAGCTGTTTTTT.

The chain employs TRBV11-2 and TRBJ2-1; D is possibly TRBD1 or TRBD2 (5 bases each). Trimming pared 3 bases from V and 7 bases from J, leaving 13 bases between. The CDR3 loop spans 14 amino acids. Germline loops: CDR1 SGHAT, CDR2 FQNNGV. The CDR3 bases are TGTGCCAGCAGCTTGGGGGTGATGGGAAATGAGCAGTTCTTC. Translated: CASSLGVMGNEQFF.

The V and J genes are TRBV11-2 and TRBJ2-7, with unresolved D. CDR3 size: 13 residues. Germline CDR1 SGHAT, CDR2 FQNNGV. Trimming left V 5 bases short and J 3 bases short, with 11 bases between. The CDR3 loop reads CASSRLDDYEQYF. CDR3 DNA: TGTGCCAGCAGCCGGCTTGACGACTACGAGCAGTACTTC.

Ten or more counts support this clonotype. V usage is TRBV6-1 and J usage is TRBJ2-1, with D maybe TRBD2 (6 bases). Germline V lookup: CDR1 MNHNS, CDR2 SASEGT. The length of the CDR3 is 12 residues. V was cut by 7 bases and J by 10 bases, with 14 bases left in between. The CDR3 DNA reads TGTGCCAGCACAGGAAGGGAGGAGGAGCAGTTCTTC. Translating it yields CASTGREEEQFF.

CDR3 in amino acids: CASSFHSGNEQYF. The CDR3 DNA is TGTGCCAGCAGCTTCCATTCAGGGAACGAGCAGTACTTC. The V gene is TRBV7-9, the J gene TRBJ2-7; D is perhaps TRBD1 (5 bases). Germline V gene data show CDR1 as SEHNR and CDR2 as FQNEAQ (reference sequence). Trimming left V 3 bases short and J 5 bases short, with 11 bases between. The CDR3 length is 13 residues.

This clonotype was seen a handful of times. The chain carries TRBV12-3 or TRBV12-4 and TRBJ2-5; perhaps D is TRBD1 or TRBD2 (5 bases each). This CDR3 has 15 residues. Between the trimmed V and J ends, which lost 6 bases and 7 bases, there was a span of 21 bases. The CDR3, as DNA: TGTGCCAGCAGACCTCGACAGCCGGCGGGTGGGACCCAGTACTTC. Its translation is CASRPRQPAGGTQYF.

The V call is TRBV27, the J call TRBJ2-1, with D possibly matching TRBD2 (5 bases). Trimming cost V 0 bases and J 2 bases, with 14 bases left between them. Germline V gene sequence: CDR1 MNHEY, CDR2 SMNVEV (reference sequence). CDR3 length equals 17 residues. As DNA, the CDR3 is TGTGCCAGCAGTTTATCATCGGCGGGCACCCCCTACAATGAGCAGTTCTTC. It encodes CASSLSSAGTPYNEQFF.

This clonotype was counted many times. The V gene is TRBV20-1, the J gene TRBJ2-5; possibly TRBD2 for D (7 bases). The CDR3 runs to 14 residues. The ends were cut back, 2 bases at V and 7 bases at J, with 17 bases in the middle. Germline CDR1 reads DFQATT; CDR2 reads SNEGSKA (reference sequence). The CDR3 DNA reads as TGCAGTGCTAGAACACTAGCGTGGGGGGCGACCCAGTACTTC. Amino acids: CSARTLAWGATQYF.

The chain has TRBV19 and TRBJ2-5; D remains unclear. Germline CDR1 is LNHDA and CDR2 is SQIVND (reference sequence). Trimming took off 7 bases at V and 4 bases at J, with 19 bases between the two ends. The CDR3 consists of 15 residues. CDR3 nucleotide sequence: TGTGCCAGTACTAAAGGGTCTTCGACAAGAGAGACCCAGTACTTC. Amino acids: CASTKGSSTRETQYF.

This clonotype appeared many times. The V gene is TRBV18, the J gene TRBJ1-1, with D possibly being TRBD1 (6 bases). Germline V gene lookup returns CDR1 KGHSH and CDR2 LQKENI. This CDR3 is built from 14 residues. Trimming stripped 4 bases from V and 1 base from J, with 10 bases between. CDR3 loop: CASSRETGNTEAFF. CDR3 DNA sequence: TGTGCCAGCTCACGCGAGACAGGGAACACTGAAGCTTTCTTT.

V is TRBV7-9 and J is TRBJ2-2, with a possible D match to TRBD1 (6 bases). CDR1 SEHNR and CDR2 FQNEAQ come from the germline V gene (reference sequence). This CDR3 contains 16 residues. Trimming shortened V by 8 bases and J by 0 bases, and 16 bases separated the two germline ends. CDR3 in DNA: TGTGCCAGCCGTCCATTAGGACAGTCGAACACCGGGGAGCTGTTTTTT. This gives the protein CASRPLGQSNTGELFF.

Many counts were recorded for this clonotype. This CDR3 reads CSVEDPGRAETQYF. The CDR3 DNA reads TGCAGCGTTGAAGACCCTGGAAGGGCGGAGACCCAGTACTTC. V is TRBV29-1 and J is TRBJ2-5; D not certain. The CDR3 is made up of 14 amino acids. The V gene's germline CDR1 is SQVTM and CDR2 ANQGSEA. Deletions cut 0 bases from V and 5 bases from J, with 13 bases between.

This clonotype was recorded many times. This chain links TRBV6-5 with TRBJ2-1, with D maybe TRBD2 (5 bases). The CDR3 runs to 13 residues. V was cut by 6 bases and J by 12 bases, with 18 bases left in between. Germline loops: CDR1 MNHEY, CDR2 SVGAGI. The CDR3 DNA follows: TGTGCCAGCAGCCCCCATTCTAGCCCAGTGCAGTTCTTC. It yields the protein CASSPHSSPVQFF.

This clonotype was recorded at least ten times. The chain couples TRBV11-2 to TRBJ1-4, with a weak D call TRBD1 (6 bases). The germline V and J ends were trimmed by 2 bases and 2 bases, with 12 bases remaining between them. Germline loops: CDR1 SGHAT, CDR2 FQNNGV. The CDR3 extends over 16 amino acids. Here the CDR3 DNA reads TGTGCCAGCAGCTTAAAGTCCGGGGGCACTAATGAAAAACTGTTTTTT. It is translated as CASSLKSGGTNEKLFF.

This clonotype showed up just a few times. The V gene is TRBV3-1, the J gene TRBJ1-5, with D maybe TRBD1 (5 bases). The CDR3 is made up of 14 amino acids. From germline, CDR1 is LGHDT and CDR2 YNNKEL (reference sequence). Trimming pared 0 bases from V and 6 bases from J, leaving 9 bases between. CDR3 amino acids: CASSQDRGIQPQHF. The CDR3 DNA reads TGTGCCAGCAGCCAAGATAGGGGCATTCAGCCCCAGCATTTT.